A single sample is the source of the 8 T cell receptor beta chains below, sequenced in a study of T cell changes during pregnancy in multiple sclerosis (dated by TCRdb to about 2019). Library generation was performed with the immunoSEQ multiplex PCR assay. TCRdb carries this immuneACCESS record with in-frame sequences only. Its versions omit some clonotypes, under half of them owing to an unresolved V gene in the studies checked, with the rest unexplained. The sample table shows under 85,000 clones, and about 91% are seen once. In total, the top ten clones hold about 0.27% of the sample. This specimen consisted of CD4+ T cells from peripheral blood mononuclear cells, obtained in the third trimester of pregnancy. The receptors come from a female donor in good health, enrolled as a control in a pregnancy study.

The chain links TRBV19 to TRBJ2-3, with D possibly matching TRBD2 (5 bases). The CDR3 covers 14 residues. V lost 6 bases, J lost 3 bases, and 13 bases lay in between. Germline V CDR1 and CDR2: LNHDA, SQIVND (reference sequence). CDR3: CASSRTGSTDTQYF. The CDR3 nucleotides are TGTGCCAGTAGCAGGACGGGAAGTACAGATACGCAGTATTTT.

The CDR3 region has the DNA TGTGCCAGCAGCTTCAGGGGGGACACCGGGGAGCTGTTTTTT. Translation gives CASSFRGDTGELFF. This sequence joins TRBV7-3 and TRBJ2-2, with D possibly being TRBD1 (7 bases). Trimming pared 3 bases from V and 3 bases from J, leaving 8 bases between. This CDR3 spans 14 amino acids. In germline, CDR1 is SGHTA, CDR2 FQGTGA.

V usage is TRBV2 and J usage is TRBJ2-7; 11 positions match TRBD1. The CDR3 consists of 15 residues. J lost 2 bases, V lost 5 bases, and 5 bases had no gene match. Germline V CDR1 and CDR2: SNHLY, FYNNEI. CDR3 in amino acids: CASSLGTGGTYEQYF. In DNA form, the CDR3 reads TGTGCCAGCAGTTTGGGGACAGGGGGAACCTACGAGCAGTACTTC.

This chain links TRBV6-4 with TRBJ2-3, with 9 bases lining up with TRBD1. This CDR3 region has 16 residues. V trimming: 2 bases; J trimming: 3 bases; junction bases outside the gene matches: 6. Germline V gene lookup returns CDR1 MRHNA and CDR2 SNTAGT. This CDR3 reads CASSDQPGQGTDTQYF. DNA of the CDR3: TGTGCCAGCAGTGACCAACCGGGACAGGGAACAGATACGCAGTATTTT.

The chain employs TRBV6-1 and TRBJ1-2; D remains unclear. V was cut by 5 bases and J by 0 bases, with 10 bases left in between. This CDR3 comprises 14 residues. The germline V gene has CDR1 MNHNS and CDR2 SASEGT. This CDR3 reads CASSPLRANYGYTF. Written as DNA, the CDR3 is TGTGCCAGCAGTCCCCTTCGAGCTAACTATGGCTACACCTTC.

V is TRBV5-6 and J is TRBJ2-3; maybe TRBD2 (5 bases). V lost 5 bases and J 3 bases, leaving 13 bases between the germline ends. Per germline, CDR1 SGHDT and CDR2 YYEEEE. The CDR3 is 14 amino acids. CDR3 sequence (DNA): TGTGCCAGCAGATCACTAGAAGGAACAGATACGCAGTATTTT. It encodes CASRSLEGTDTQYF.

The chain uses TRBV27 and TRBJ1-1, with TRBD1 identical over 9 bases. J lost 4 bases, V lost 6 bases, and 12 bases had no gene match. Germline V gives CDR1 MNHEY, CDR2 SMNVEV (reference sequence). CDR3 length equals 16 residues. CDR3 nucleotide sequence: TGTGCCAGCAGCCCAGGGACAGGGTCCGGGGGCACTGAAGCTTTCTTT. It yields the protein CASSPGTGSGGTEAFF.

This chain connects TRBV4-3 to TRBJ1-1, with 9 bases lining up with TRBD1. The CDR3 spans 15 residues. Per the germline V gene, CDR1 is LGHNA and CDR2 is YSLEER. Trimming at V came to 3 bases and at J to 5 bases, leaving 7 bases not matched to a gene. DNA for the CDR3: TGCGCCAGCAGCCAGGGGACAGGGAGTAATACTGAAGCTTTCTTT. This codes for CASSQGTGSNTEAFF.